The rows below give T cell receptor beta chains drawn from one sample of a study of shared clonotypes between healthy human individuals. The table came from immunoSEQ multiplex PCR; TCRdb's copy has only in-frame clones and leaves some out. Seen here are more than 2 million clones, just over 90% observed once, and the top ten hold under 2%. Material for sequencing was naive CD8+ T cells from PBMCs. The receptors were sampled from a man between 18 and 29 years old in good health. Some clones in this sample may be carry-over from other donors' samples. Both conserved end residues are part of each CDR3. Fields, in order: clone size, V gene, J gene, D gene, CDR3 DNA, CDR3 protein. The D gene is left open where the match is weak. A row's size may be missing; if present it is once, few, many or a size class.

once	TRBV28	TRBJ2-7	TRBD2	TGTGCCAGCAGTTCCCGGACTAGCGGGAGTTACGAGCAGTACTTC	CASSSRTSGSYEQYF
NA	TRBV7-8	TRBJ2-1	NA	TGTGCCAGTTCTGACCGCCAAAAGCATGAGCAGTTCTTC	CASSDRQKHEQFF
NA	TRBV6-5	TRBJ2-1	TRBD2	TGTGCAGCCGGGCTAGCGGGTTCGGGGGAGCAGTTCTTC	CAAGLAGSGEQFF
NA	TRBV27	TRBJ2-7	NA	TGTGCCAGCACCCCTTATGGGTGGGGAGGCTCCTACGAGCAGTACTTC	CASTPYGWGGSYEQYF
NA	TRBV12-5	TRBJ1-5	NA	TGTGCTAGTGGCTCCCCCCTTTTGGGCCTAAGGAGCAATCAGCCCCAGCATTTT	CASGSPLLGLRSNQPQHF
few	TRBV7-9	TRBJ1-4	NA	TGTGCCAGCAGCCCCCGGAAGATTAATGAAAAACTGTTTTTT	CASSPRKINEKLFF
NA	TRBV29-1	TRBJ2-3	NA	TGCAGCGCCCGTATATCGAGTCAGAGGACAGATACGCAGTATTTT	CSARISSQRTDTQYF
NA	TRBV10-3	TRBJ2-1	NA	TGTGCCATCAGTGAGACGAGACAGACAGACAATGAGCAGTTCTTC	CAISETRQTDNEQFF
few	TRBV19	TRBJ1-2	TRBD1	TGTGCCAGTAGTCCTTACCGGGACAGTTATGGCTACACCTTC	CASSPYRDSYGYTF
NA	TRBV5-6	TRBJ1-4	NA	TGTGCCAGCAGCTCCACCGGGAATAATGAAAAACTGTTTTTT	CASSSTGNNEKLFF
NA	TRBV30	TRBJ2-7	NA	TGTGCCTGGAGTGTGCTCGCCTACGAGCAGTACTTC	CAWSVLAYEQYF
NA	TRBV4-1	TRBJ2-7	TRBD2	TGCGCCAGCAGCCAAGTCCCTAGCGGGAGCAGGTACGAGCAGTACTTC	CASSQVPSGSRYEQYF
NA	TRBV28	TRBJ2-3	TRBD1	TGTGCCAGCATCGTGGACAGGACCACAGATACGCAGTATTTT	CASIVDRTTDTQYF
NA	TRBV7-8	TRBJ2-7	NA	TGTGCCAGCAGCGTTACCGGGACAAAGGGCTACGAGCAGTACTTC	CASSVTGTKGYEQYF
NA	TRBV11-2	TRBJ2-7	NA	TGTGCCAGCAGCGAGGGAGTCGAGCAGTACTTC	CASSEGVEQYF
NA	TRBV29-1	TRBJ2-7	NA	TGCAGCGTTTTCATTCCCCTCTCCTACGAGCAGTACTTC	CSVFIPLSYEQYF
NA	TRBV5-1	TRBJ2-1	TRBD2	TGCGCCAGCAGCCTCGGACTAGCAATAAATGAGCAGTTCTTC	CASSLGLAINEQFF
NA	TRBV19	TRBJ1-2	NA	TGTGCCAGTAGCTTTGGGGGAGCAGGCTATGGCTACACCTTC	CASSFGGAGYGYTF
NA	TRBV4-3	TRBJ2-1	NA	TGCGCCAGCAGCCGCCTGACGGGCACGGGATGGGTTGGCAATGAGCAGTTCTTC	CASSRLTGTGWVGNEQFF
NA	TRBV27	TRBJ2-3	TRBD2	TGTGCCAGCAGTGGACTAGCGCTGTATACAGATACGCAGTATTTT	CASSGLALYTDTQYF
NA	TRBV4-1	TRBJ2-2	NA	TGCGCCAGCAGCCAAGATGACCGGGTCCCCTTAGGAACCGGGGAGCTGTTTTTT	CASSQDDRVPLGTGELFF
NA	TRBV9	TRBJ2-3	NA	TGTGCCAGCAGCGTAGGAGTCGGCCGCACAGATACGCAGTATTTT	CASSVGVGRTDTQYF
NA	TRBV7-9	TRBJ2-1	TRBD1	TGTGCCAGCAGCCACCGGGACAGGGCCTACAATGAGCAGTTCTTC	CASSHRDRAYNEQFF
NA	TRBV27	TRBJ2-7	TRBD1	TGTGCCAGCAGTCCCGGGACAGGGGGCTTGGAGCAGTACTTC	CASSPGTGGLEQYF
NA	TRBV2	TRBJ2-5	TRBD2	TGTGCCAGCAGTCTCCTGGTCGCGACTAGCGTCGCTGGTAAAGAGACCCAGTACTTC	CASSLLVATSVAGKETQYF
once	TRBV7-9	TRBJ2-5	TRBD2	TGTGCCAGCAGCGCCGCGGGGGGGCAAGAGACCCAGTACTTC	CASSAAGGQETQYF